This T cell receptor beta chain was obtained from a study of control samples from healthy donors and cancer patients. V dropped 7 bases and J dropped 7 bases, with 20 bases sitting between them. Germline V gene sequence: CDR1 SQVTM, CDR2 ANQGSEA. The CDR3 has 14 residues. Repertoires were generated with immunoSEQ multiplex PCR, while TCRdb's copy carries only in-frame clones and drops some. The sample carries 150,000 or so clones, over 85% recorded once. This chain joins TRBV29-1 and TRBJ2-1; D is uncertain. Input material: blood. The source is a man aged 18-30 years in good health. This CDR3 reads CSAERRSLSNEQFF. Here the CDR3 DNA reads TGCAGCGCCGAGCGCAGGTCCCTATCTAATGAGCAGTTCTTC.